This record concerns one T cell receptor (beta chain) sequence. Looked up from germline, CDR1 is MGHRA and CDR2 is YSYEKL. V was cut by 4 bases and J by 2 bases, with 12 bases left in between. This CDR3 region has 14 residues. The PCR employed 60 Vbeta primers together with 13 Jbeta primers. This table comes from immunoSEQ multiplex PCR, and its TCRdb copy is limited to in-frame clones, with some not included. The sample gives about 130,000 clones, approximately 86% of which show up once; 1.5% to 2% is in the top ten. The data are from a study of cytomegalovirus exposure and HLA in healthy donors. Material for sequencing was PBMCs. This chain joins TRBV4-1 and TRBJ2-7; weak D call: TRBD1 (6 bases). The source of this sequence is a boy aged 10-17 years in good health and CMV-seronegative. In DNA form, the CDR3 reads TGCGCCAGCAGCCCCCCGGGACACCCCTACGAGCAGTACTTC. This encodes CASSPPGHPYEQYF.